This is a list of T cell receptor beta chains from one sample in a study of T cell responses to AZD1222 COVID-19 vaccine. Sequencing used immunoSEQ multiplex PCR; TCRdb keeps in-frame clones, though not all of them. The table shows fewer than 120,000 clones, with over 90% occurring only once. The sample here was peripheral blood, taken 28 days after the second AZD1222 dose. The receptors shown here come from an adult who received the AZD1222 COVID-19 vaccine. Both conserved end residues are part of each CDR3. The D gene is left open where the match is weak. Rows may omit the clone size; those that give it use once, few, many or a size class.

v_gene	j_gene	d_gene	abundance	CDR3nt	CDR3aa
TRBV5-5	TRBJ1-4	TRBD1	.	TGTGCCAGCAGCTTTTATGCAGGGGGCGAAAAACTGTTTTTT	CASSFYAGGEKLFF
TRBV7-8	TRBJ2-2	.	.	TGTGCCAGCAGCTTAGACCCTAGGAGAATCGACACCGGGGAGCTGTTTTTT	CASSLDPRRIDTGELFF
TRBV24-1	TRBJ2-5	.	.	TGTGCCACCGGGCCGGAGACCCAGTACTTC	CATGPETQYF
TRBV19	TRBJ1-1	.	.	TGTGCCAGTACTCAGGGTTTGGCTGAAGCTTTCTTT	CASTQGLAEAFF
TRBV27	TRBJ2-7	.	.	TGTGCCAGCAGTTTTTCAGGGCTCTACGAGCAGTACTTC	CASSFSGLYEQYF
TRBV3-1/TRBV3-2	TRBJ1-6	.	.	TGTGCCAGCAGCCAAAGTCGGGGGGCCCTAAATTCACCCCTCCACTTT	CASSQSRGALNSPLHF
TRBV18	TRBJ1-5	.	.	TGTGCCAGCTCACCACCGGGGCAGGGCAATCAGCCCCAGCATTTT	CASSPPGQGNQPQHF
TRBV6-5	TRBJ1-6	TRBD1	.	TGTGCCAGCAGCGACAGGGATTTGTCACCCCTCCACTTT	CASSDRDLSPLHF
TRBV13	TRBJ2-3	.	once	TGTGCCAGCAGCTTAGGCCTACGCACAGATACGCAGTATTTT	CASSLGLRTDTQYF
TRBV18	TRBJ1-5	.	.	TGTGCCAGCTCACCTCGAGAGGGCTATAGCAATCAGCCCCAGCATTTT	CASSPREGYSNQPQHF
TRBV9	TRBJ1-3	.	.	TGTGCCAGCAGCGTCCCCGACGGGATATACTCTGGAAACACCATATATTTT	CASSVPDGIYSGNTIYF